These 15 T cell receptor beta chains came from one sample sequenced in a study of tissue T cells after allogeneic stem cell transplantation. Generated by immunoSEQ multiplex PCR, the TCRdb table keeps only in-frame clones and is missing some. This repertoire shows 7,000 to 9,500 clones, 35% to 40% found once; its top ten account for around 4.7%. Indicated time point: mouse harvest day 14 after allogeneic transplant. The graft held 10^6 splenic CD5+ T cells and 10^7 T-cell-depleted bone marrow cells. The material sequenced was skin. All receptors come from a female BALB/c mouse given C57BL/6 T cells with graft-versus-host disease after an allogeneic hematopoietic cell transplant.

About this clone itself: Genes and germline come from the mouse. The part of the CDR3 DNA that was read is TGTGCCAGCGGTGAGACTGGGGGGAAAAACACCTTGTAC. This sequence encodes CASGETGGKNTLY. The entire CDR3 sequence reads CASGETGGKNTLYF. The chain carries TRBV13-2 and TRBJ2-4; 10 nucleotides line up with TRBD2. The CDR3 end is not reached by the read, which stops 1 residue before it; the germline J gene fills it in. CDR3 length: 14 residues. CDR1 NNHNN and CDR2 SYGAGS come from the germline V gene (reference sequence). Germline trimming cut 2 bases from V and 4 bases from J; bases unmatched to any gene: 1.

This clone was detected a few times. Gene names and germline refer to mouse. The CDR3 extends 1 residue past the end of the read, so its final part is completed from the germline J gene. V and J are TRBV26 and TRBJ1-1; no definite D call. The CDR3 contains 15 residues. V gave up 3 bases and J gave up 0 bases, with 11 bases separating them. The V gene's germline CDR1 is KGHPV and CDR2 FQNQEV (reference sequence). This chain's CDR3 is CASSLSPQANTEVFF. Partial CDR3 DNA: TGTGCCAGCAGTCTATCCCCCCAGGCAAACACAGAAGTCTTC.

By frequency in the sample, this clone is medium-sized (0.01 to 0.1%). Gene names refer to mouse genes. With the read ending 1 residue before the CDR3 end, the germline J gene is used to fill in that end. The genes are TRBV26 and TRBJ1-3; D possibly corresponds to TRBD1 (6 bases). Germline V gene data show CDR1 as KGHPV and CDR2 as FQNQEV (reference sequence). The germline V and J ends were trimmed by 6 bases and 0 bases, with 12 bases remaining between them. This CDR3 spans 15 amino acids. CDR3 loop: CASSRDTNSGNTLYF. The CDR3 DNA, read in part, is TGTGCCAGCAGCCGGGACACGAATTCTGGAAATACGCTCTAT.

A remark on this clone: Gene names are mouse gene names. The CDR3 goes on 1 residue after the read ends, and that part is filled in from the germline J gene. The chain joins TRBV31 to TRBJ2-5; tentative D call: TRBD1 (5 bases). Germline loops: CDR1 GKSSPN, CDR2 SITVG. V was shortened by 0 bases and J by 6 bases, with 13 bases between the two germline ends. The CDR3 runs 14 residues. CDR3 DNA, as far as it was read: TGTGCCTGGAGTCTAGAGGGGAACCGGGACACCCAGTAC. Its translation: CAWSLEGNRDTQY. The CDR3 as a whole reads CAWSLEGNRDTQYF.

This clone has just a few counts. Here the gene names and germline are mouse. From the germline J gene comes the end of the CDR3, since the read stops 1 residue before it. The chain recombines TRBV4 with TRBJ2-5; 7 bases align to TRBD2. Trimming removed 3 bases from V and 0 bases from J; junction bases left unmatched: 0. The CDR3 is 14 residues long. Looked up from germline, CDR1 is LGHDT and CDR2 is YNNKQL (reference sequence). CDR3 protein: CASSYGGNQDTQYF. Partial CDR3 DNA: TGTGCCAGCAGCTATGGGGGGAACCAAGACACCCAGTAC.

This clone is labeled as medium-sized. The listed genes are named as in mouse. The missing CDR3 end, 1 residue past where the read stops, is filled in from the germline J gene. The V call is TRBV26, the J call TRBJ1-3; D not certain. CDR1 and CDR2 from the germline V gene are KGHPV and FQNQEV (reference sequence). The CDR3 loop spans 14 amino acids. Trimming removed 4 bases at V and 0 bases at J, with 7 bases between. This CDR3 reads CASSPDISGNTLYF. Incomplete CDR3 DNA: TGTGCCAGCAGTCCCGACATTTCTGGAAATACGCTCTAT.

Note on this clone: Gene and germline names: mouse. With the read ending 1 residue before the CDR3 end, the germline J gene is used to fill in that end. The chain employs TRBV16 and TRBJ2-7; TRBD1 is a possible D gene (6 bases). CDR3 size: 13 residues. The V gene lost 3 bases and the J gene lost 4 bases, with 10 bases spanning the gap. The germline CDR1 and CDR2 sequences are SGHSA and FRNQAP. CDR3 protein: CASSFRDKYEQYF. The part of the CDR3 DNA that was read is TGTGCAAGCAGCTTCCGGGACAAATATGAACAGTAC.

This clone has just a few counts. Germline and genes: mouse. The read is 1 residue too short to cover the CDR3 end, so that end is filled in from the germline J gene. The chain joins TRBV14 to TRBJ1-5; D unclear. V shed 4 bases and J shed 8 bases, with 4 bases lying between them. The V gene's germline CDR1 is SGHDT and CDR2 FRDEAV. The CDR3 is 10 residues long. CDR3 DNA, as far as it was read: TGTGCCAGCAGTCGGGAGGCTCCGCTT. This sequence encodes CASSREAPL. The full CDR3 is CASSREAPLF.

Of note for this clone: The germline and genes are mouse ones. The observed sequence ends 1 residue before the CDR3 terminus, with the missing tail filled in from the germline J gene. This sequence joins TRBV26 and TRBJ2-5, with D perhaps assigned TRBD1 or TRBD2 (5 bases each). V lost 2 bases to trimming and J lost 6 bases, with 9 bases between them. Germline CDR1 is KGHPV and CDR2 is FQNQEV (reference sequence). CDR3 size: 13 residues. The CDR3: CASSLTGDDTQYF. The CDR3 bases that were read are TGTGCCAGCAGTCTGACGGGGGACGACACCCAGTAC.

To note about this clone: Genes and germline are mouse. The CDR3 is cut off 1 residue early in the read; its end comes from the germline J gene. The V gene is TRBV26, the J gene TRBJ2-7; the D gene is possibly TRBD1 (5 bases). Germline V gene data show CDR1 as KGHPV and CDR2 as FQNQEV (reference sequence). This CDR3 is 14 amino acids long. The V end lost 3 bases, the J end lost 0 bases, and 9 bases lay between the germline ends. The covered CDR3 bases are TGTGCCAGCAGTCTCAGGGCCCTCTCCTATGAACAGTAC. This translates into CASSLRALSYEQY. The full CDR3 sequence reads CASSLRALSYEQYF.

Comment on this clone: All gene names here are mouse names. Read sequence stops 1 residue before the CDR3 end, and the germline J gene provides the missing end. The rearrangement uses TRBV31 and TRBJ2-4; D is unclear. The ends were cut back, 3 bases at V and 0 bases at J, with 7 bases in the middle. Germline CDR1 and CDR2: GKSSPN and SITVG. CDR3 size: 13 residues. The CDR3 loop is CAWSQTSQNTLYF. The part of the CDR3 DNA that was read is TGTGCCTGGAGCCAAACTAGTCAAAACACCTTGTAC.

With regard to this clone: Genes and germline come from the mouse. The read ends 1 residue before the CDR3 terminus; that terminus is restored from the germline J gene. Other nucleotide sequences in the sample specify the same CDR3. This rearrangement joins TRBV16 to TRBJ2-7; 7 bases match TRBD1. This CDR3 comprises 14 residues. Germline CDR1 is SGHSA and CDR2 is FRNQAP. The J segment lost 0 bases and the V segment lost 4 bases, leaving 3 bases of the junction unmatched. The sequenced CDR3 bases are TGTGCAAGCAGCTCACAGGGGAGCTCCTATGAACAGTAC. Its protein is CASSSQGSSYEQY. The complete CDR3 protein is CASSSQGSSYEQYF.

In this sample, this clone turned up a few times. Any gene name here is a mouse gene name. The CDR3 goes on 1 residue after the read ends, and that part is filled in from the germline J gene. The genes are TRBV16 and TRBJ2-5, with 9 bases fitting TRBD2. The CDR3 consists of 13 residues. The V and J ends lost 5 bases and 8 bases, in that order; junction bases with no gene match: 5. Germline V gives CDR1 SGHSA, CDR2 FRNQAP. The CDR3 is CASSKDWGGTQYF. Partial CDR3 DNA: TGTGCAAGCAGCAAGGACTGGGGAGGCACCCAGTAC.

Notes on this clone: Gene and germline names: mouse. The CDR3 end falls 1 residue outside the read, so it is completed with the germline J gene. This chain links TRBV17 with TRBJ2-4; D could derive from TRBD1 or TRBD2 (6 bases each). CDR3 length: 14 residues. The V gene lost 3 bases and the J gene lost 2 bases, with 9 bases spanning the gap. Germline-derived CDR1 and CDR2 are MNHDT and YYDKIL. CDR3 amino acids: CASSRGGHQNTLYF. CDR3 bases read: TGTGCTAGCAGTAGGGGGGGACATCAAAACACCTTGTAC.

This clone is classed as medium-sized. Gene names denote mouse genes. The read halts 1 residue ahead of the CDR3 end, with the missing end drawn from the germline J gene. The J gene is TRBJ2-7, the V gene TRBV26, with 7 bases fitting TRBD1. The ends lost 6 bases at V and 0 bases at J; junction bases unmatched: 5. Germline V gene sequence: CDR1 KGHPV, CDR2 FQNQEV (reference sequence). The CDR3 length is 14 residues. CDR3 residues: CASRMTGSSYEQYF. The covered CDR3 bases are TGTGCCAGCAGGATGACAGGGAGCTCCTATGAACAGTAC.